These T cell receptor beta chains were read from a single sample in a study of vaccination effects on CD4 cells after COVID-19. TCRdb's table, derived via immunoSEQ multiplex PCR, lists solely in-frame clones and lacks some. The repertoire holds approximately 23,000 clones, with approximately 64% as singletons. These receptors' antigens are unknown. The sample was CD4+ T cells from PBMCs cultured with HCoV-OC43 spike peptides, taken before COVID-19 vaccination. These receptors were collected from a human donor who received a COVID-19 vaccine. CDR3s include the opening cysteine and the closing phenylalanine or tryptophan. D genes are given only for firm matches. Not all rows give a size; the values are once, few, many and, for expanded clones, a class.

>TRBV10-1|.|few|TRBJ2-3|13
CASSRGLTDTQYF
TGCGCCAGCAGTCGGGGCCTGACAGATACGCAGTATTTT
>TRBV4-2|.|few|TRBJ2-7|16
CASSQGGTYDSYEQYF
TGTGCCAGCAGCCAAGGGGGGACTTACGACTCCTACGAGCAGTACTTC
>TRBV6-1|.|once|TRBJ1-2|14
CASSEGFGAYGYTF
TGTGCCAGCAGTGAAGGCTTCGGGGCCTATGGCTACACCTTC
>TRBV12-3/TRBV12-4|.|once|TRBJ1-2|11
CASSIRDGYTF
TGTGCCAGCAGTATAAGAGATGGCTACACCTTC
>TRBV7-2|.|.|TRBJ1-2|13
CASSLTEYYGYTF
TGTGCCAGCAGCTTAACCGAATACTATGGCTACACCTTC
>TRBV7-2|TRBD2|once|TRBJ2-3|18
CASSPTRLAGPLTDTQYF
TGTGCCAGCAGCCCGACCAGACTAGCGGGACCGCTCACAGATACGCAGTATTTT
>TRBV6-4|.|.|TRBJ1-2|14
CASRDTGRGYGYTF
TGTGCCAGCCGGGATACGGGTCGAGGCTATGGCTACACCTTC
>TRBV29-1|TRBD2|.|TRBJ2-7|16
CSLCVLAGAAPYEQYF
TGCAGCCTCTGCGTACTAGCGGGAGCTGCTCCCTACGAGCAGTACTTC
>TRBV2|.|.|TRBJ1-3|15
CASSVEGGSGNTIYF
TGTGCCAGCAGTGTGGAGGGGGGCTCTGGAAACACCATATATTTT
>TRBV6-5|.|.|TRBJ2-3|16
CASSYSVSRLTDTQYF
TGTGCCAGCAGTTACTCGGTGTCGCGCCTCACAGATACGCAGTATTTT
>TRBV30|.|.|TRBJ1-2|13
CAWSVEANYGYTF
TGTGCCTGGAGTGTTGAAGCTAACTATGGCTACACCTTC
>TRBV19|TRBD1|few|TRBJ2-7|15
CASSISGTGFYEQYF
TGTGCCAGTAGTATCTCCGGGACAGGGTTCTACGAGCAGTACTTC
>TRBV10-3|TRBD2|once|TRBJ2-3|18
CAISPLATSGRFSTTQYF
TGTGCCATCAGCCCTCTTGCGACTAGCGGGAGATTTTCGACAACGCAGTATTTT
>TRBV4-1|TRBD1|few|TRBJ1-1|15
CASSHMGQQNTEAFF
TGCGCCAGCAGCCACATGGGACAGCAAAACACTGAAGCTTTCTTT
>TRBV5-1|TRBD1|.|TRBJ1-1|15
CASSRAGTGNTEAFF
TGCGCCAGCAGCCGGGCCGGGACAGGGAACACTGAAGCTTTCTTT
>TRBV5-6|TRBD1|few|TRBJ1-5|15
CASSRQGSLDQPQHF
TGTGCCAGCAGCAGACAGGGGTCCCTTGATCAGCCCCAGCATTTT
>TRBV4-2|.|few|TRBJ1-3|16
CASSPLDGPSGNTIYF
TGTGCCAGCAGCCCATTGGACGGGCCCTCTGGAAACACCATATATTTT
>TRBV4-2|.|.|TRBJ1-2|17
CASSQDVSTKPNYGYTF
TGTGCCAGCAGCCAAGATGTTTCGACAAAACCTAACTATGGCTACACCTTC
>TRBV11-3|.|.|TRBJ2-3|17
CASSPLGGGRDTDTQYF
TGTGCCAGCAGCCCTCTTGGGGGGGGGCGGGACACAGATACGCAGTATTTT
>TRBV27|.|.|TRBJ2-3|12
CASSQSTDTQYF
TGTGCCAGCAGTCAAAGCACAGATACGCAGTATTTT
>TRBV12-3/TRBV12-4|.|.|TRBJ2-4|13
CASSLAAKNIQYF
TGTGCCAGCAGTTTAGCTGCCAAAAACATTCAGTACTTC
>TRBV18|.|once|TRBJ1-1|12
CASSPPSAEAFF
TGTGCCAGCTCACCGCCGAGCGCTGAAGCTTTCTTT
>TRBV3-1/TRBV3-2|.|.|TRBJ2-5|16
CASSQNLLAPGETQYF
TGTGCCAGCAGCCAGAATCTACTAGCCCCAGGGGAGACCCAGTACTTC
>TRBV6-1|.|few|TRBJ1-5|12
CASQENNQPQHF
TGTGCCAGTCAGGAGAATAATCAGCCCCAGCATTTT
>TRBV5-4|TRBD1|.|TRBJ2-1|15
CASSLGTGGYNEQFF
TGTGCCAGCAGCCTTGGGACAGGGGGTTACAATGAGCAGTTCTTC
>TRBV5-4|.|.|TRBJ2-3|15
CASSLYNQAADTQYF
TGTGCCAGCAGCTTGTACAACCAAGCGGCAGATACGCAGTATTTT
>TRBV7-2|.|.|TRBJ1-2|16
CASSPMIASANYGYTF
TGTGCCAGCAGCCCAATGATTGCTTCGGCTAACTATGGCTACACCTTC
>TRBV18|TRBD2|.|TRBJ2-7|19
CASSRTVPGLAGVGYEQYF
TGTGCCAGCTCACGGACAGTCCCGGGACTAGCGGGAGTCGGGTACGAGCAGTACTTC
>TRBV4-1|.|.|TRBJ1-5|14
CASSQSDSNQPQHF
TGCGCCAGCAGCCAATCGGATAGCAATCAGCCCCAGCATTTT
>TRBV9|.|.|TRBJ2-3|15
CASSVGGDALSAQYF
TGTGCCAGCAGCGTGGGTGGGGACGCGCTGTCGGCGCAGTATTTT
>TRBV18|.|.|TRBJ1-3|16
CASSPPSGSSGNTIYF
TGTGCCAGCTCACCACCGTCAGGGAGCTCTGGAAACACCATATATTTT
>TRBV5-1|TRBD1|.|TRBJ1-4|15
CASSPWDSPNEKLFF
TGCGCCAGCAGCCCTTGGGACAGTCCTAATGAAAAACTGTTTTTT
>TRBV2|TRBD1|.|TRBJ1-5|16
CASTTGTGSFDQPQHF
TGTGCCAGTACTACCGGGACAGGGTCGTTCGATCAGCCCCAGCATTTT
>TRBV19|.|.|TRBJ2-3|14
CASSITVSTDTQYF
TGTGCCAGTAGTATAACAGTCAGCACAGATACGCAGTATTTT
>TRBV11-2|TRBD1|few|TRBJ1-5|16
CASSTLIGGKGQPQHF
TGTGCCAGCAGTACCCTAATAGGGGGCAAGGGTCAGCCCCAGCATTTT
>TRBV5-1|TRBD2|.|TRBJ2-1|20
CASSLPGLAMRVSSYNEQFF
TGCGCCAGCAGCTTACCGGGACTAGCGATGCGCGTCAGCTCCTACAATGAGCAGTTCTTC
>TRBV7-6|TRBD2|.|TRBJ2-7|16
CASSPRLAGASYEQYF
TGTGCCAGCAGCCCCCGTCTGGCGGGAGCATCCTACGAGCAGTACTTC
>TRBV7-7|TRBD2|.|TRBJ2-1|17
CASSLDPPSGGRNEQFF
TGTGCCAGCAGCTTAGATCCCCCTAGCGGGGGTAGGAATGAGCAGTTCTTC
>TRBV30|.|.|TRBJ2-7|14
CAWSAQAGTYEQYF
TGTGCCTGGAGTGCCCAGGCGGGGACCTACGAGCAGTACTTC
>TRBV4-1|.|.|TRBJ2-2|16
CASSQGGRERTGELFF
TGCGCCAGCAGCCAAGGGGGCCGCGAGAGGACCGGGGAGCTGTTTTTT
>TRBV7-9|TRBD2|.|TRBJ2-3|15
CASSRGTSGGDTQYF
TGTGCCAGCAGCCGCGGGACTAGCGGGGGGGATACGCAGTATTTT
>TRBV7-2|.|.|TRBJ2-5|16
CASSLLGQGRGETQYF
TGTGCCAGCAGCTTACTGGGGCAGGGGAGAGGAGAGACCCAGTACTTC
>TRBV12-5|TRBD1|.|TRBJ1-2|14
CASGAGQYKNGYTF
TGTGCTAGTGGTGCGGGACAGTATAAGAATGGCTACACCTTC
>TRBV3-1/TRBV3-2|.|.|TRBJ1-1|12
CASIATNTEAFF
TGTGCCAGCATCGCGACAAACACTGAAGCTTTCTTT
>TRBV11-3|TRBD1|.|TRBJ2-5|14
CASSLNQGAETQYF
TGTGCCAGCAGCTTGAACCAGGGGGCAGAGACCCAGTACTTC
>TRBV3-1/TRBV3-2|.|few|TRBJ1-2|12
CASSPGQRGYTF
TGTGCCAGCAGCCCCGGACAGAGGGGCTACACCTTC
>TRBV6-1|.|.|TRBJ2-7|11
CASSEGGRTYF
TGTGCCAGCAGTGAAGGGGGTCGGACGTACTTC
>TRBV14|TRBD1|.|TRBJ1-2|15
CASSQVGQGDYGYTF
TGTGCCAGCAGCCAAGTTGGACAGGGAGACTATGGCTACACCTTC
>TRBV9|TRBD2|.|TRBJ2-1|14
CASSVSSGDNEQFF
TGTGCCAGCAGCGTAAGTAGCGGGGACAATGAGCAGTTCTTC
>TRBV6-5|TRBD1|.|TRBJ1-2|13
CASMGAGGRSYTF
TGTGCCAGCATGGGGGCAGGGGGCCGTAGCTACACCTTC
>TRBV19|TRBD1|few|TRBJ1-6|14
CASSRTGVNSPLHF
TGTGCCAGTAGCCGGACAGGGGTAAATTCACCCCTCCACTTT